The clone carrying this T cell receptor (beta chain) appeared a few times. The source of the sample is a study of T-cell memory formation after mild COVID-19. One entry per CDR3 protein results from TCRdb running MiXCR on the 5' RACE reads. The sample lists approximately 300,000 distinct CDR3 sequences, just under 20% occurring once. Trimming stripped 1 base from V and 4 bases from J, with 11 bases between. The CDR3 extends over 14 amino acids. The chain recombines TRBV12-3 or TRBV12-4 with TRBJ2-7; D is possibly TRBD2 (6 bases). This TCR derives from a man between 18 and 35 years old who had mild COVID-19 (a few samples of this study predate the infection). Cell type and time point are not known. Material for sequencing was PBMCs or a T cell subset sorted from them (not recorded which). CDR3 loop: CASSLGGEAYEQYF. The DNA for the CDR3 is TGTGCCAGCAGTTTAGGGGGGGAGGCTTACGAGCAGTACTTC.